The 25 T cell receptor beta chains below come from one sample, sequenced in a study of blood T cell repertoires in COVID-19. Some clones are missing from TCRdb's copy, which holds only in-frame ones; the method was immunoSEQ multiplex PCR. The repertoire holds a few hundred thousand clones, with 70% to 90% as singletons. The specimen sequenced was PBMCs or T cells enriched from blood (not recorded which). The origin of the receptors is a woman younger than 35 who had recovered from COVID-19.

V and J are TRBV7-9 and TRBJ1-2; D perhaps matches TRBD1 (5 bases). Trimming pared 4 bases from V and 6 bases from J, leaving 15 bases between. The V gene's germline CDR1 is SEHNR and CDR2 FQNEAQ (reference sequence). CDR3 length: 14 amino acids. This CDR3 is CASSWPGIPDGYTF. The CDR3 region has the DNA TGTGCCAGCAGCTGGCCAGGGATCCCGGATGGCTACACCTTC. The full variable domain, with the rest looked up from reference TRBV7-9 and TRBJ1-2, is DTGVSQNPRHKITKRGQNVTFRCDPISEHNRLYWYRQTLGQGPEFLTYFQNEAQLEKSRLLSDRFSAERPKGSFSTLEIQRTEQGDSAMYLCASSWPGIPDGYTFGSGTRLTVV.

The chain is built from TRBV2 and TRBJ1-1; 8 positions agree with TRBD1. Germline CDR1 reads SNHLY; CDR2 reads FYNNEI. Losses at the gene ends were 6 bases for V and 1 base for J; bases not matched to a gene: 13. The CDR3 loop spans 17 amino acids. CDR3 in amino acids: CASSADRALLGNTEAFF. The CDR3 nucleotides are TGTGCCAGCAGCGCGGACAGGGCCCTCCTAGGGAACACTGAAGCTTTCTTT.

The rearrangement joins TRBV30 to TRBJ2-1, with 10 positions matching TRBD2. V lost 5 bases, J lost 9 bases, and 10 bases stayed unmatched. This CDR3 is built from 14 residues. CDR1 is GTSNPN, CDR2 SVGIG, per germline (reference sequence). The CDR3 DNA reads TGTGCCTGGTTACTAGCGGGGCGGTCGGGTGAGCAGTTCTTC. It codes for CAWLLAGRSGEQFF.

The rearrangement joins TRBV9 to TRBJ2-3; 9 bases line up with TRBD1. Germline values: CDR1 SGDLS, CDR2 YYNGEE. The CDR3 has 16 residues. V lost 3 bases, J lost 1 base, and 6 bases stayed unmatched. The DNA of the CDR3 is TGTGCCAGCAGCGCAAACAGGGGGCAGGGCACAGATACGCAGTATTTT. This gives the protein CASSANRGQGTDTQYF.

A note on this clone: Its ends do not fully match the called genes, so a read error is possible. This sample also contains other DNA sequences that code for the same CDR3. This chain connects TRBV2 to TRBJ1-1, with D unclear. This CDR3 spans 13 amino acids. Germline CDR1 is SNHLY and CDR2 is FYNNEI. The CDR3 region has the DNA TGTGCCAGCAGCGAAGAACAGAACACTGAAGCTTTCTTT. Protein: CASSEEQNTEAFF.

The J gene is TRBJ1-5, the V gene TRBV28, with TRBD1 matching 9 bases. The V gene end was trimmed by 6 bases and the J gene end by 0 bases; junction bases not matched to a gene: 6. Germline-derived CDR1 and CDR2 are MDHEN and SYDVKM. The CDR3 is made up of 16 amino acids. The CDR3 nucleotides are TGTGCCAGCAGGAATCGGGACAGGGCTAGCAATCAGCCCCAGCATTTT. Protein product: CASRNRDRASNQPQHF.

The rearrangement joins TRBV5-1 to TRBJ2-4, with D maybe TRBD2 (6 bases). This CDR3 spans 15 amino acids. From germline, CDR1 is SGHRS and CDR2 YFSETQ. Trimming pared 4 bases from V and 1 base from J, leaving 12 bases between. CDR3 DNA: TGCGCCAGCAGCGATGGGGGGAGCGCCAAAAACATTCAGTACTTC. It codes for CASSDGGSAKNIQYF.

The chain joins TRBV7-3 to TRBJ1-1; D unresolved. The CDR3 covers 13 residues. Trimming removed 5 bases from V and 6 bases from J, with 13 bases in between. Germline V gives CDR1 SGHTA, CDR2 FQGTGA. The CDR3 DNA is TGTGCCAGCAGCCAAATCGGGAGTGCTGAAGCTTTCTTT. Translating gives CASSQIGSAEAFF.

As regards this clone: An end of the junction does not agree with germline; a read error may underlie this. V gene TRBV19 combines with J gene TRBJ1-5; D is ambiguous. The V gene's germline CDR1 is LNHDA and CDR2 SQIVND (reference sequence). The CDR3 runs 15 residues. In DNA form, the CDR3 reads TGTGCCAGTAGTGTATTAAGGTCTAGGCCGTCAAATATGTCATTT. Protein: CASSVLRSRPSNMSF.

The rearrangement uses TRBV9 and TRBJ1-1, with TRBD1 identical over 7 bases. CDR3 length equals 13 residues. CDR1 is SGDLS, CDR2 YYNGEE, per germline. V lost 7 bases to trimming and J lost 5 bases; unmatched junction nucleotides: 8. CDR3 sequence: CASGEGAGTEAFF. For the CDR3, the DNA is TGTGCCAGCGGCGAGGGGGCGGGTACTGAAGCTTTCTTT.

The chain couples TRBV5-1 to TRBJ1-5, with D tentatively TRBD1 (5 bases). The CDR3 length is 14 residues. Germline V lookup: CDR1 SGHRS, CDR2 YFSETQ. V lost 2 bases and J 3 bases, leaving 9 bases between the germline ends. The CDR3 sequence: CASSFGGDNQPQHF. CDR3 bases: TGCGCCAGCAGCTTCGGGGGGGACAATCAGCCCCAGCATTTT. The full variable domain, completed using reference TRBV5-1 and TRBJ1-5, is KAGVTQTPRYLIKTRGQQVTLSCSPISGHRSVSWYQQTPGQGLQFLFEYFSETQRNKGNFPGRFSGRQFSNSRSEMNVSTLELGDSALYLCASSFGGDNQPQHFGDGTRLSIL.

This clone was recorded only once. V is TRBV2 and J is TRBJ2-1; TRBD1 might be the D (5 bases). The V and J ends lost 6 bases and 4 bases respectively, with 10 bases between them. The germline gives CDR1 SNHLY, CDR2 FYNNEI. This CDR3 has 13 amino acids. The CDR3 DNA sequence: TGTGCCAGCAGGGGGCAGGGATACAATGAGCAGTTCTTC. This codes for CASRGQGYNEQFF.

The chain recombines TRBV14 with TRBJ1-1; weak D call: TRBD1 (6 bases). Germline assignment: CDR1 SGHDN and CDR2 FVKESK. The V and J ends lost 0 bases and 3 bases respectively, with 8 bases between them. The CDR3 runs to 14 residues. The CDR3 loop reads CASSQEQGYTEAFF. The DNA for the CDR3 is TGTGCCAGCAGCCAAGAACAGGGCTACACTGAAGCTTTCTTT.

This clone occurred a few times. The rearrangement links TRBV6-5 to TRBJ1-1; D unclear. CDR1 is MNHEY and CDR2 is SVGAGI in the germline V gene. This CDR3 spans 13 amino acids. Trimming cost V 8 bases and J 2 bases, with 12 bases left between them. CDR3 residues: CASRSPTNTEAFF. CDR3 bases: TGTGCCAGCCGATCCCCCACAAACACTGAAGCTTTCTTT.

This chain uses TRBV30 with TRBJ2-7, with a tentative D call TRBD2 (6 bases). CDR1 and CDR2 (germline): GTSNPN, SVGIG (reference sequence). This CDR3 is 13 amino acids long. The V end lost 0 bases, the J end lost 3 bases, and 9 bases lay between the germline ends. The CDR3 bases are TGTGCCTGGAGTGTACTGGGGGGCTACGAGCAGTACTTC. It is translated as CAWSVLGGYEQYF.

The chain uses TRBV7-2 and TRBJ1-1; 7 bases are a match to TRBD1. The J segment lost 4 bases and the V segment lost 4 bases, leaving 6 bases of the junction unmatched. The CDR3 covers 14 residues. From germline, CDR1 is SGHTA and CDR2 FQGNSA. The CDR3 nucleotides are TGTGCCAGCAGCTCTCAACAGGGGAGCACTGAAGCTTTCTTT. It translates to CASSSQQGSTEAFF.

The V gene is TRBV29-1, the J gene TRBJ2-2, with a tentative D call TRBD2 (6 bases). The V gene's germline CDR1 is SQVTM and CDR2 ANQGSEA. Trimming took off 5 bases at V and 4 bases at J, with 17 bases between the two ends. This CDR3 comprises 15 residues. CDR3 in amino acids: CSVSGGAGSTGELFF. CDR3 in DNA: TGCAGCGTTTCTGGAGGGGCGGGTAGCACCGGGGAGCTGTTTTTT.

This chain connects TRBV7-8 to TRBJ1-5, with TRBD1 as a possible D gene (5 bases). V was shortened by 5 bases and J by 7 bases, with 9 bases between the two germline ends. The germline CDR1 and CDR2 sequences are SGHVS and FQNEAQ. The CDR3 is made up of 12 amino acids. This chain's CDR3 is CASSPGRQPQHF. CDR3 in DNA: TGTGCCAGCAGCCCAGGGCGACAGCCCCAGCATTTT.

The CDR3 spells CASSRGLQGTRNGYTF. DNA of the CDR3: TGCGCCAGCAGCCGGGGGTTACAGGGGACAAGGAATGGCTACACCTTC. This rearrangement joins TRBV5-1 to TRBJ1-2, with 7 nucleotides matching TRBD1. Germline CDR1 is SGHRS and CDR2 is YFSETQ. The CDR3 totals 16 residues. After removal of 4 bases from V and 6 bases from J, the junction contained 15 bases not matched to a gene.

This chain links TRBV7-9 with TRBJ1-4; D is unresolved. The V end was cut by 5 bases, the J end by 0 bases, with 19 bases between. The CDR3 length is 18 residues. Germline V CDR1 and CDR2: SEHNR, FQNEAQ (reference sequence). CDR3 sequence: CASSQNQASYATNEKLFF. The CDR3 DNA reads TGTGCCAGCAGCCAAAACCAGGCATCCTACGCAACTAATGAAAAACTGTTTTTT.

The chain employs TRBV5-6 and TRBJ1-2, with D tentatively TRBD1 (6 bases). The V end lost 6 bases, the J end lost 11 bases, and 17 bases lay between the germline ends. Germline V CDR1 and CDR2: SGHDT, YYEEEE. The CDR3 contains 12 residues. CDR3 nucleotides: TGTGCCAGCACCCCGTCCAGGGGCGAGTACACCTTC. Translation: CASTPSRGEYTF. Drawing the rest from reference TRBV5-6 and TRBJ1-2, the complete variable domain is DAGVTQSPTHLIKTRGQQVTLRCSPKSGHDTVSWYQQALGQGPQFIFQYYEEEERQRGNFPDRFSGHQFPNYSSELNVNALLLGDSALYLCASTPSRGEYTFGSGTRLTVV.

The gene calls are TRBV21-1 and TRBJ1-5; the table's D call TRBD1 went unverified against the DNA. TRBV21-1 is described as a pseudogene. The CDR3 covers 17 residues. CDR3 loop: CASSKREGQALNQPQHF. In nucleotides, the CDR3 is TGTGCCAGCAGCAAAAGGGAAGGACAGGCACTCAATCAGCCCCAGCATTTT.

The V call is TRBV5-3, the J call TRBJ1-2; tentatively, D is TRBD1 (6 bases). TRBV5-3 is placed among ORFs of uncertain function. V gave up 2 bases and J gave up 0 bases, with 8 bases separating them. The CDR3 loop spans 14 amino acids. CDR3 protein: CARSFRQANYGYTF. The CDR3 DNA reads TGTGCCAGAAGCTTCAGACAGGCTAACTATGGCTACACCTTC.

This clone was picked up one time. Distinct nucleotide sequences in the sample also encode this CDR3. This chain connects TRBV5-1 to TRBJ1-2, with D uncertain. Deletions cut 0 bases from V and 2 bases from J, with 5 bases between. Germline CDR1 reads SGHRS; CDR2 reads YFSETQ. The CDR3 spans 13 residues. CDR3 loop: CASSLDTNYGYTF. The DNA of the CDR3 is TGCGCCAGCAGCTTGGACACAAACTATGGCTACACCTTC.

In its sample, this clone was seen once. The genes are TRBV11-1 and TRBJ1-1; 7 bases match TRBD1. The CDR3 is 14 residues long. After removal of 5 bases from V and 5 bases from J, the junction contained 8 bases not matched to a gene. Germline loops: CDR1 SGHAT, CDR2 FQDESV (reference sequence). CDR3 residues: CASSVQGIRTEAFF. In DNA form, the CDR3 reads TGTGCCAGCAGCGTACAGGGGATTCGGACTGAAGCTTTCTTT.